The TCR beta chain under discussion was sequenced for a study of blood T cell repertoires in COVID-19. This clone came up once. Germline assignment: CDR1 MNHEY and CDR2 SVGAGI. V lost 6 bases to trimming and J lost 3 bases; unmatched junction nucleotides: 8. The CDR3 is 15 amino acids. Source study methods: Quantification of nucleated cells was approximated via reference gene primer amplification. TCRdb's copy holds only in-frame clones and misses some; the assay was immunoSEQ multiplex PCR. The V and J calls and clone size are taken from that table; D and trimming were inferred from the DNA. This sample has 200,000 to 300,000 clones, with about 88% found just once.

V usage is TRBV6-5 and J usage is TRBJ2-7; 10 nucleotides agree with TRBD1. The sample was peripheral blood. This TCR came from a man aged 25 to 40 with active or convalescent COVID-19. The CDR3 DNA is TGTGCCAGCAGAGGGGCCGGGACAGGGGACTACGAGCAGTACTTC. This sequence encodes CASRGAGTGDYEQYF.